The rows below give T cell receptor beta chains drawn from one sample of a study of beta chain features in type 1 diabetes. The protocol was immunoSEQ multiplex PCR, while the TCRdb copy is restricted to in-frame clones and leaves out a portion. The table shows 60,000 or so clones, with over 50% occurring only once. Material for sequencing was Tregs from blood. Receptors were obtained from a woman aged 18 to 35 in good health. Both conserved end residues are part of each CDR3. Fields, in order: V gene, J gene, CDR3 protein.

>TRBV7-2|TRBJ2-2
CASSLAHSGVGELFF
>TRBV5-4|TRBJ2-5
CASSLAGAGGEETQYF
>TRBV2|TRBJ2-5
CASGGRETQYF
>TRBV12-5|TRBJ1-4
CASATGLLTGGEKLFF
>TRBV18|TRBJ1-1
CASSLAQGTANTEAFF
>TRBV5-1|TRBJ2-4
CASSSAGADIQYF
>TRBV19|TRBJ2-3
CASRNTDTQYF
>TRBV5-1|TRBJ2-7
CASSPGLADYEQYF
>TRBV5-5|TRBJ1-1
CASSGGGTEAFF
>TRBV30|TRBJ1-2
CAWSVGGYGYTF
>TRBV29-1|TRBJ2-1
CSVVDPGEQFF
>TRBV5-1|TRBJ2-1
CASQGLGDSYNEQFF
>TRBV18|TRBJ2-1
CASSPLGRGIRNEQFF
>TRBV30|TRBJ2-1
CAWRLQAAYNEQFF
>TRBV2|TRBJ1-1
CASTPRGDTEAFF
>TRBV5-1|TRBJ2-1
CASSLGSGLNNEQFF
>TRBV30|TRBJ1-4
CAWRTLGTGNEKLFF
>TRBV7-2|TRBJ2-3
CASSLGQGLDTQYF
>TRBV19|TRBJ2-6
CASSPLVESGANVLTF
>TRBV5-1|TRBJ2-5
CASSSGRTGETQYF
>TRBV18|TRBJ2-1
CASSPISGGDGHEQFF
>TRBV27|TRBJ1-6
CASRIQPGSYNSPLHF
>TRBV9|TRBJ2-3
CASSVRLATDTQYF
>TRBV5-1|TRBJ1-1
CASSPGQENTEAFF
>TRBV9|TRBJ1-2
CASSVGQGTYYTF
>TRBV6-5|TRBJ1-1
CASSQNRGRNTEAFF
>TRBV5-4|TRBJ2-5
CASSLGIREETQYF
>TRBV25-1|TRBJ2-3
CASSPRSGTGPGADTQYF
>TRBV4-2|TRBJ2-7
CASSPGWPRGGPYEQYF
>TRBV11-2|TRBJ1-2
CASSEQTVANYGYTF
>TRBV7-2|TRBJ2-4
CASSLDGTSGNIQYF
>TRBV7-2|TRBJ1-6
CASSLAPQANSPLHF